Shown below are 8 T cell receptor beta chains from a single sample sequenced in a study of spatial heterogeneity in lung cancer. Regarding time point: blood at routine non-recurrence follow-up after resection. TCRdb used MiXCR to reprocess the 5' RACE reads, holding one entry per CDR3 protein. The sample lists fewer than 150,000 distinct CDR3 sequences, roughly 10% occurring once. Sequencing used PBMCs, obtained at follow-up. These receptors were obtained from a female donor with early-stage non-small cell lung cancer.

The chain recombines TRBV20-1 with TRBJ2-6, with D possibly TRBD2 on 6 matching bases. CDR1 is DFQATT and CDR2 is SNEGSKA in the germline V gene (reference sequence). The CDR3 is 14 residues long. V shed 1 base and J shed 5 bases, with 9 bases lying between them. CDR3 in amino acids: CSARGRGWANVLTF. CDR3 bases: TGCAGTGCTAGAGGGAGGGGTTGGGCCAACGTCCTGACTTTC.

The J gene is TRBJ2-2, the V gene TRBV12-3 or TRBV12-4; 12 positions agree with TRBD2. The CDR3 is 15 residues long. V lost 5 bases, J lost 7 bases, and 5 bases stayed unmatched. CDR3 sequence reads: CASSRTSGNLGELFF. The CDR3 nucleotides read TGTGCCAGCAGTCGGACTAGCGGGAATCTCGGGGAGCTGTTTTTT.

V is TRBV18 and J is TRBJ2-7; 14 bases match TRBD2. Looked up from germline, CDR1 is KGHSH and CDR2 is LQKENI. V trimming: 5 bases; J trimming: 5 bases; junction bases outside the gene matches: 2. The CDR3 extends over 14 amino acids. The CDR3 spells CASSGLAGGHEQYV. CDR3 DNA: TGTGCCAGCTCAGGACTAGCGGGAGGTCACGAGCAGTACGTC.

The CDR3 bases are TGCAGTGCTAGAGACAGGGGCGCGGGCAATCAGCCCCAGCATTTT. Its translation is CSARDRGAGNQPQHF. This chain connects TRBV20-1 to TRBJ1-5; D perhaps matches TRBD1 (6 bases). This CDR3 region has 15 residues. The V end lost 0 bases, the J end lost 2 bases, and 11 bases lay between the germline ends. Germline V gene data show CDR1 as DFQATT and CDR2 as SNEGSKA (reference sequence).

V is TRBV24-1 and J is TRBJ2-5; D perhaps matches TRBD2 (6 bases). The CDR3 is made up of 13 amino acids. Deletions cut 7 bases from V and 3 bases from J, with 11 bases between. Germline CDR1 and CDR2: KGHDR and SFDVKD. The CDR3 DNA reads TGTGCCACCAGGCGGGGCCCAAAAGAGACCCAGTACTTC. Its protein product is CATRRGPKETQYF.

The chain uses TRBV14 and TRBJ1-3; D might be TRBD1 (6 bases). CDR3 length equals 14 residues. Deletions cut 10 bases from V and 2 bases from J, with 15 bases between. Germline-derived CDR1 and CDR2 are SGHDN and FVKESK. This CDR3 reads CATAWSGAGNTIYF. DNA of the CDR3: TGTGCCACCGCCTGGTCAGGGGCTGGAAACACCATATATTTT.

The chain joins TRBV11-1 to TRBJ1-4, with D possibly TRBD1 on 5 matching bases. The length of the CDR3 is 14 residues. Trimming pared 3 bases from V and 4 bases from J, leaving 9 bases between. CDR1 is SGHAT and CDR2 is FQDESV in the germline V gene (reference sequence). CDR3 nucleotides: TGTGCCAGCAGCTTCGGGGACTTTAATGAAAAACTGTTTTTT. As protein: CASSFGDFNEKLFF.

This clonotype occurred a few times. In nucleotides, the CDR3 is TGTGCCACCAGTGATTCATGGGGGGCGCCGCTGTTTTTT. This codes for CATSDSWGAPLFF. This rearrangement joins TRBV24-1 to TRBJ2-2; D assignment may be TRBD1 or TRBD2 (6 bases each). Germline values: CDR1 KGHDR, CDR2 SFDVKD. The CDR3 is 13 residues long. The V end was cut by 2 bases, the J end by 13 bases, with 13 bases between.